Listed below are T cell receptor beta chains from one sample, sequenced in a study of PD-L1 blockade in urothelial cancer. This table comes from immunoSEQ multiplex PCR, and its TCRdb copy is limited to in-frame clones, with some not included. Of 40,000 to 60,000 clones in the sample, roughly 80% are singletons; the top ten hold 8.8%. This specimen was PBMCs, taken around atezolizumab (anti-PD-L1) treatment. These receptors were obtained from a man between 65 and 85 years old with urothelial cancer. Each CDR3 is given with its conserved first and last residue. Each record gives: J gene, clone size, CDR3 length, D gene, V gene, CDR3 protein, CDR3 DNA. A D gene is named only where the DNA matches it firmly. Size is stated for part of the rows, as once, few or many counts, or as a class when the clone is expanded.

>TRBJ2-3|NA|14|NA|TRBV9
CASSPRTITDTQYF
TGTGCCAGCAGCCCCAGGACTATCACAGATACGCAGTATTTT
>TRBJ1-5|NA|15|NA|TRBV5-1
CASSFDSGANQPQHF
TGCGCCAGCAGCTTCGACAGCGGGGCCAATCAGCCCCAGCATTTT
>TRBJ1-5|NA|14|NA|TRBV30
CAWSVGGAAQPQHF
TGTGCCTGGAGTGTAGGGGGGGCAGCTCAGCCCCAGCATTTT
>TRBJ2-5|NA|14|NA|TRBV6-1
CASSDRASGETQYF
TGTGCCAGCAGTGACCGGGCTTCAGGGGAGACCCAGTACTTC
>TRBJ1-2|NA|13|NA|TRBV27
CASSLWGGRGYTF
TGTGCCAGCAGTTTATGGGGAGGACGAGGCTACACCTTC
>TRBJ1-2|few|15|NA|TRBV13
CASSVQQGLFAGYTF
TGTGCCAGCAGCGTGCAACAGGGTCTGTTTGCTGGCTACACCTTC
>TRBJ2-4|NA|14|NA|TRBV10-3
CAISDGAAGGIQYF
TGTGCCATCAGTGATGGGGCAGCCGGGGGCATTCAGTACTTC
>TRBJ2-3|NA|15|NA|TRBV4-2
CASSPEGLPADTQYF
TGTGCCAGCAGCCCTGAGGGACTTCCTGCAGATACGCAGTATTTT
>TRBJ1-2|NA|16|TRBD1|TRBV28
CASRPLFRDSERGYTF
TGTGCCAGCAGACCTTTATTCCGGGACAGCGAGAGGGGCTACACCTTC
>TRBJ2-3|NA|13|TRBD1|TRBV19
CASSISQGAQEYF
TGTGCCAGTAGTATATCACAGGGGGCACAGGAGTATTTT
>TRBJ2-7|NA|14|TRBD1|TRBV29-1
CSVEGATGGYEQYF
TGCAGCGTTGAAGGTGCGACAGGGGGCTACGAGCAGTACTTC
>TRBJ1-5|few|14|NA|TRBV7-9
CASSFGGANQPQHF
TGTGCCAGCAGCTTTGGGGGGGCAAATCAGCCCCAGCATTTT
>TRBJ2-5|NA|16|TRBD2|TRBV19
CASSILSGRAQETQYF
TGTGCCAGTAGTATCCTTAGCGGGAGGGCCCAAGAGACCCAGTACTTC
>TRBJ2-6|NA|15|NA|TRBV4-2
CASSQGSSGANVLTF
TGTGCCAGCAGCCAAGGGAGCTCTGGGGCCAACGTCCTGACTTTC
>TRBJ2-7|NA|12|TRBD1|TRBV6-5
CASSRDRGEQYF
TGTGCCAGCAGCCGGGACAGGGGAGAGCAGTACTTC
>TRBJ2-3|few|16|TRBD2|TRBV25-1
CASSESSGGGTDTQYF
TGTGCCAGCAGTGAATCCAGCGGGGGAGGCACAGATACGCAGTATTTT
>TRBJ2-7|NA|16|TRBD1|TRBV9
CASSPHARTGVYEQYF
TGTGCCAGCAGCCCCCACGCTCGAACAGGGGTCTACGAGCAGTACTTC
>TRBJ2-5|NA|11|NA|TRBV7-9
CASSLSETQYF
TGTGCCAGCAGCCTCTCGGAGACCCAGTACTTC
>TRBJ2-5|once|15|TRBD2|TRBV6-6
CASSSSLATQETQYF
TGTGCCAGCAGTTCCTCACTAGCGACTCAAGAGACCCAGTACTTC
>TRBJ2-7|few|15|TRBD2|TRBV6-6
CASTLLAGGTYEQYF
TGTGCCAGCACCTTACTAGCGGGAGGAACCTACGAGCAGTACTTC
>TRBJ2-3|once|15|TRBD2|TRBV27
CASSVLAGPTDTQYF
TGTGCCAGCAGTGTACTAGCGGGACCCACAGATACGCAGTATTTT
>TRBJ2-5|NA|16|TRBD1|TRBV5-6
CASSLAGKGAWETQYF
TGTGCCAGCAGCTTGGCCGGGAAGGGGGCGTGGGAGACCCAGTACTTC
>TRBJ2-2|NA|15|NA|TRBV5-8
CASSLGQARTGELFF
TGTGCCAGCAGCTTGGGACAGGCGCGAACCGGGGAGCTGTTTTTT
>TRBJ2-1|NA|13|NA|TRBV6-1
CASSANRAGEQFF
TGTGCCAGCAGTGCCAACAGGGCGGGTGAGCAGTTCTTC
>TRBJ2-2|NA|14|NA|TRBV14
CASSQEGNAGELFF
TGTGCCAGCAGCCAGGAGGGAAACGCCGGGGAGCTGTTTTTT
>TRBJ2-1|NA|15|TRBD2|TRBV5-4
CASSQGLAAGNEQFF
TGTGCCAGCAGCCAGGGACTAGCGGCGGGCAATGAGCAGTTCTTC
>TRBJ1-4|NA|13|NA|TRBV30
CAWSVPGVEKLFF
TGTGCCTGGAGTGTACCAGGGGTTGAAAAACTGTTTTTT
>TRBJ2-5|NA|14|TRBD1|TRBV7-3
CASSLTTGGETQYF
TGTGCCAGCAGCTTAACAACAGGGGGGGAGACCCAGTACTTC
>TRBJ1-2|NA|13|TRBD1|TRBV28
CASSYRGGYGYTF
TGTGCCAGCAGTTACAGGGGGGGCTATGGCTACACCTTC
>TRBJ2-1|NA|13|NA|TRBV29-1
CSVIRATGDEQFF
TGCAGCGTAATCCGAGCTACAGGTGATGAGCAGTTCTTC
>TRBJ1-3|NA|18|NA|TRBV28
CASSPLSGIGGRGNTIYF
TGTGCCAGCAGTCCTCTCTCGGGGATAGGGGGAAGGGGAAACACCATATATTTT
>TRBJ1-2|NA|11|NA|TRBV20-1
CSAKARQTPTF
TGCAGTGCTAAGGCCAGACAAACTCCCACCTTC
>TRBJ2-7|once|16|TRBD1|TRBV5-1
CASSLDRGISPYEQYF
TGCGCCAGCAGCTTGGACAGGGGAATTTCCCCCTACGAGCAGTACTTC
>TRBJ2-1|NA|15|NA|TRBV27
CASSFGQSSGDEQFF
TGTGCCAGCAGTTTCGGACAGTCTTCAGGGGATGAGCAGTTCTTC
>TRBJ1-2|NA|13|NA|TRBV5-1
CASSPGVMYGYTF
TGCGCCAGCAGCCCAGGGGTTATGTATGGCTACACCTTC
>TRBJ2-5|NA|13|TRBD1|TRBV2
CASSADREETQYF
TGTGCCAGCAGCGCCGACAGGGAAGAGACCCAGTACTTC
>TRBJ2-5|NA|16|NA|TRBV28
CASRNERGRVQETQYF
TGTGCCAGCAGGAATGAGAGAGGTCGGGTACAAGAGACCCAGTACTTC
>TRBJ1-2|few|11|NA|TRBV4-1
CASSYREGYTF
TGCGCCAGCAGCTACAGGGAAGGCTACACCTTC
>TRBJ1-4|NA|16|TRBD1|TRBV5-1
CASSLDHRGRAEKLFF
TGCGCCAGCAGCTTGGACCACAGGGGGCGCGCTGAAAAACTGTTTTTT
>TRBJ1-6|NA|15|TRBD1|TRBV4-2
CASSTQGEGNSPLHF
TGTGCCAGCAGTACACAGGGGGAAGGTAATTCACCCCTCCACTTT
>TRBJ2-7|NA|15|TRBD2|TRBV19
CASSTPQGGIYEQYF
TGTGCCAGTAGTACCCCGCAGGGAGGGATCTACGAGCAGTACTTC
>TRBJ2-7|NA|14|NA|TRBV5-1
CASSFGGYFYEQYF
TGCGCCAGCAGCTTTGGCGGCTATTTTTACGAGCAGTACTTC
>TRBJ1-1|NA|13|NA|TRBV7-8
CASSPRRGTEAFF
TGTGCCAGCAGCCCTCGCAGGGGCACTGAAGCTTTCTTT
>TRBJ2-6|NA|16|NA|TRBV5-1
CASSPITGPGANVLTF
TGCGCCAGCAGCCCGATCACAGGGCCAGGGGCCAACGTCCTGACTTTC
>TRBJ2-1|NA|13|NA|TRBV5-1
CASSLGSNNEQFF
TGCGCCAGCAGCTTGGGGAGCAACAATGAGCAGTTCTTC
>TRBJ1-2|few|14|NA|TRBV19
CASSMGLGDYGYTF
TGTGCCAGTAGTATGGGATTAGGGGACTATGGCTACACCTTC
>TRBJ2-7|NA|10|NA|TRBV5-1
CASLMEEQYF
TGCGCCAGCCTGATGGAGGAGCAGTACTTC
>TRBJ2-2|NA|16|TRBD1|TRBV27
CASRSTGTENTGELFF
TGTGCCAGCAGGAGCACCGGGACAGAGAACACCGGGGAGCTGTTTTTT
>TRBJ2-1|NA|15|TRBD2|TRBV27
CASSRRAGPYNEQFF
TGTGCCAGCAGTCGTCGAGCGGGGCCCTACAATGAGCAGTTCTTC
>TRBJ2-7|NA|12|NA|TRBV10-3
CAISREPYEQYF
TGTGCCATCAGCAGGGAACCCTACGAGCAGTACTTC
>TRBJ1-2|NA|15|TRBD1|TRBV5-1
CASSAGGANTDGYTF
TGCGCCAGCAGCGCAGGGGGCGCGAATACAGATGGCTACACCTTC
>TRBJ1-2|once|21|TRBD1|TRBV28
CASSLWATGTGALAFNYGYTF
TGTGCCAGCAGTTTATGGGCAACCGGGACAGGGGCGCTCGCCTTTAACTATGGCTACACCTTC
>TRBJ2-5|NA|18|TRBD2|TRBV5-4
CASSLSSLAGGGGETQYF
TGTGCCAGCAGCTTGAGCTCTCTAGCGGGAGGAGGGGGAGAGACCCAGTACTTC